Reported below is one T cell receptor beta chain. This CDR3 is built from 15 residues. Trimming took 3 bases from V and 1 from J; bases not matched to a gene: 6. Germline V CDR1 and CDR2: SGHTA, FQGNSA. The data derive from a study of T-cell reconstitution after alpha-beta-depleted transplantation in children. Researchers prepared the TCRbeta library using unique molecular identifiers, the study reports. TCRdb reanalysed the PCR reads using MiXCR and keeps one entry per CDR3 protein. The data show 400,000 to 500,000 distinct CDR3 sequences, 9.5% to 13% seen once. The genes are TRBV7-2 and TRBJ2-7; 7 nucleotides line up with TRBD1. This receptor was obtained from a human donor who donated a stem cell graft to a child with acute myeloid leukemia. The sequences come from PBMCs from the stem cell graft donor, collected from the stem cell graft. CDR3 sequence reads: CASSFDRVRSYEQYF. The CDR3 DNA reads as TGTGCCAGCAGCTTCGACAGGGTTAGGTCCTACGAGCAGTACTTC.